One sample yielded the 21 T cell receptor beta chains listed below, sequenced in a study of blood T cells in healthy people across ages. Using a J-beta primer mix together with a sample-barcoded 5' primer, a second PCR was run for roughly 7 to 11 cycles. MiXCR, run by TCRdb on the 5' RACE reads, gives a single entry per CDR3 protein. The sample shows approximately 1,700,000 distinct CDR3 sequences, more than 35% of them seen only once. Sequenced sample: blood. Receptor source: a human donor in good health.

This clonotype was picked up a small number of times. The chain recombines TRBV6-6 with TRBJ1-2, with D perhaps TRBD1 (6 bases). V was clipped by 6 bases and J by 0 bases, with 14 bases between them. The CDR3 sequence is 15 residues long. Germline CDR1 is MNHNY and CDR2 is SVGAGI (reference sequence). The CDR3 DNA sequence: TGTGCCAGCAGCCTTGGCAGGGGCGCTAACTATGGCTACACCTTC. This translates into CASSLGRGANYGYTF.

This clonotype was seen many times. The genes are TRBV7-6 and TRBJ2-1; D is possibly TRBD1 or TRBD2 (5 bases each). CDR3 length equals 15 residues. Germline CDR1 is SGHVS and CDR2 is FNYEAQ. V shed 5 bases and J shed 6 bases, with 17 bases lying between them. CDR3 nucleotides: TGTGCCAGCAGCGCATCTGGGGGTTCGGTCAATGAGCAGTTCTTC. Residues: CASSASGGSVNEQFF. The entire variable domain, with the rest obtained from reference TRBV7-6 and TRBJ2-1, is as follows: GAGVSQSPRYKVTKRGQDVALRCDPISGHVSLYWYRQALGQGPEFLTYFNYEAQQDKSGLPNDRFSAERPEGSISTLTIQRTEQRDSAMYRCASSASGGSVNEQFFGPGTRLTVL.

For this clonotype: A much more abundant neighbour one base away suggests this may be a read error. The chain is built from TRBV6-2 or TRBV6-3 and TRBJ2-1; 13 positions agree with TRBD2. This CDR3 has 14 amino acids. In germline, CDR1 is MNHEY, CDR2 SVGEGT. J was trimmed by 11 bases and V by 5 bases; bases with no gene match: 6. CDR3: CASSPGLAGRQQFF. DNA for the CDR3: TGTGCCAGCAGTCCGGGACTAGCGGGGAGGCAGCAGTTCTTC.

The chain carries TRBV7-9 and TRBJ2-1; 8 positions agree with TRBD1. Germline CDR1 SEHNR, CDR2 FQNEAQ (reference sequence). V shed 1 base, J shed 10 bases, and the junction held 12 bases outside the gene matches. The CDR3 sequence is 16 residues long. This CDR3 is CASSLEAGGARGEQFF. CDR3 coding DNA: TGTGCCAGCAGCTTAGAGGCAGGGGGCGCCAGGGGAGAGCAGTTCTTC.

The V gene is TRBV24-1, the J gene TRBJ2-7; 8 bases align to TRBD1. The DNA end lines up better with TRBJ2-4; the J call may be wrong. Germline CDR1 KGHDR, CDR2 SFDVKD. This CDR3 spans 16 amino acids. The CDR3 loop is CATSDRDRKGSYIQYF. CDR3 DNA sequence: TGTGCCACCAGTGACCGGGACAGGAAGGGCTCGTACATTCAGTACTTC.

V and J are TRBV10-3 and TRBJ2-3, with D uncertain. This CDR3 is built from 14 residues. The germline V and J ends were trimmed by 3 bases and 1 base, with 8 bases remaining between them. CDR1 and CDR2 from the germline V gene are ENHRY and SYGVKD. The CDR3 sequence is CAISDLGRTDTQYF. As DNA, the CDR3 is TGTGCCATCAGTGATCTCGGGCGCACAGATACGCAGTATTTT.

The CDR3 DNA is TGTGCCAGCACGCTCAGCGGGAGCCCTTACTATGGCTACACCTTC. The encoded protein is CASTLSGSPYYGYTF. The chain links TRBV18 to TRBJ1-2, with D hard to call. Trimming took 8 bases from V and 3 from J, leaving 19 bases between them. The CDR3 is 15 amino acids. The germline V gene encodes CDR1 KGHSH and CDR2 LQKENI.

The J gene is TRBJ2-7, the V gene TRBV4-3; D ambiguous. CDR3 size: 14 residues. Germline values: CDR1 LGHNA, CDR2 YSLEER. V gave up 0 bases and J gave up 2 bases, with 8 bases separating them. The CDR3 sequence: CASSQDSETYEQYF. The CDR3 bases are TGCGCCAGCAGCCAAGATTCGGAGACCTACGAGCAGTACTTC.

The chain couples TRBV20-1 to TRBJ2-7; TRBD1 is a possible D gene (5 bases). The V end lost 1 base, the J end lost 5 bases, and 21 bases lay between the germline ends. Germline V gene data show CDR1 as DFQATT and CDR2 as SNEGSKA (reference sequence). This CDR3 comprises 16 residues. CDR3 DNA sequence: TGCAGTGCTAGAGGGGTAGACAGTTCTATTAACCACGAGCAGTACTTC. Its protein product is CSARGVDSSINHEQYF.

This clonotype was seen a few times. The rearrangement links TRBV2 to TRBJ2-3; D may be TRBD1 or TRBD2 (5 bases each). The CDR3 sequence is 14 residues long. Trimming stripped 3 bases from V and 2 bases from J, with 9 bases between. Germline-derived CDR1 and CDR2 are SNHLY and FYNNEI. In DNA, the CDR3 is TGTGCCAGCAGTGATACGGGGACCACAGATACGCAGTATTTT. Encoded protein: CASSDTGTTDTQYF.

The chain employs TRBV20-1 and TRBJ2-1; D gene uncertain. The germline V gene encodes CDR1 DFQATT and CDR2 SNEGSKA (reference sequence). Deletions cut 2 bases from V and 4 bases from J, with 9 bases between. The CDR3 runs 13 residues. CDR3 amino acids: CSARLGFYNEQFF. The CDR3 bases are TGCAGTGCTAGACTTGGATTTTACAATGAGCAGTTCTTC.

To note about this clonotype: The junction does not match germline at one end; this may be a read error. The genes are TRBV9 and TRBJ1-2; 7 positions agree with TRBD1. CDR1 and CDR2 (germline): SGDLS, YYNGEE. CDR3 size: 14 residues. CDR3 amino acids: CASSVAGQPYGHTF. CDR3 coding DNA: TGTGCCAGCAGCGTAGCGGGACAGCCATATGGCCACACCTTC.

This clonotype was seen just once. This rearrangement joins TRBV12-3 or TRBV12-4 to TRBJ1-2; D might be TRBD1 (6 bases). Trimming took off 5 bases at V and 4 bases at J, with 17 bases between the two ends. The CDR3 sequence is 15 residues long. The CDR3 sequence: CASSPGHSVPYGYTF. The CDR3 DNA is TGTGCCAGCAGTCCGGGACACTCCGTTCCCTATGGCTACACCTTC.

The chain is built from TRBV7-2 and TRBJ2-3; a possible D gene is TRBD1 (5 bases). Germline CDR1 SGHTA, CDR2 FQGNSA. This CDR3 is built from 15 residues. The V end lost 0 bases, the J end lost 2 bases, and 9 bases lay between the germline ends. The CDR3 coding sequence is TGTGCCAGCAGCTTAGCCCAGGGCCTCACAGATACGCAGTATTTT. Protein sequence: CASSLAQGLTDTQYF.

This clonotype was counted between two and nine times. This rearrangement joins TRBV7-9 to TRBJ1-2, with D hard to call. Germline CDR1 reads SEHNR; CDR2 reads FQNEAQ (reference sequence). The CDR3 contains 14 residues. Trimming cost V 2 bases and J 4 bases, with 11 bases left between them. CDR3 amino acids: CASSLLGRSYGYTF. For the CDR3, the DNA is TGTGCCAGCAGCTTATTAGGCAGAAGCTATGGCTACACCTTC.

This clonotype was seen only a few times. In DNA form, the CDR3 reads TGTGCCAGCAGCCAACTCGACAGGGCTGGTGGGGAGACCCAGTACTTC. Protein: CASSQLDRAGGETQYF. This chain links TRBV7-9 with TRBJ2-5; TRBD1 aligns across 7 bases. After removal of 5 bases from V and 5 bases from J, the junction contained 14 bases not matched to a gene. Germline lookup yields CDR1 SEHNR and CDR2 FQNEAQ (reference sequence). This CDR3 is built from 16 residues.

The chain couples TRBV4-1 to TRBJ2-4, with 7 bases aligning to TRBD1. Germline V lookup: CDR1 MGHRA, CDR2 YSYEKL. There are 15 residues in the CDR3. Unmatched junction bases numbered 9, after V lost 7 bases and J lost 3 bases. The DNA for the CDR3 is TGCGCCAGCACCAGAGGGGGCTTCGGCAAAAACATTCAGTACTTC. Its translation is CASTRGGFGKNIQYF.

J is TRBJ2-3 and V is TRBV20-1; D is possibly TRBD1 (5 bases). Germline loops: CDR1 DFQATT, CDR2 SNEGSKA (reference sequence). CDR3 length: 12 residues. Deletions cut 3 bases from V and 4 bases from J, with 8 bases between. CDR3 residues: CSASWGPDTQYF. The CDR3 DNA reads TGCAGTGCTAGTTGGGGCCCAGATACGCAGTATTTT.

This chain joins TRBV9 and TRBJ2-3; the match to TRBD2 covers 13 bases. The germline CDR1 and CDR2 sequences are SGDLS and YYNGEE. The CDR3 totals 16 residues. V shed 4 bases, J shed 2 bases, and the junction held 4 bases outside the gene matches. The CDR3: CASSRTSGGITDTQYF. In DNA, the CDR3 is TGTGCCAGCAGCCGGACTAGCGGGGGAATCACAGATACGCAGTATTTT. The whole variable domain, filled in from reference TRBV9 and TRBJ2-3, reads DSGVTQTPKHLITATGQRVTLRCSPRSGDLSVYWYQQSLDQGLQFLIQYYNGEERAKGNILERFSAQQFPDLHSELNLSSLELGDSALYFCASSRTSGGITDTQYFGPGTRLTVL.

In this sample, this clonotype turned up a few times. V and J are TRBV7-9 and TRBJ2-3, with 8 bases fitting TRBD1. Germline V gives CDR1 SEHNR, CDR2 FQNEAQ (reference sequence). CDR3 length: 15 residues. Trimming took 4 bases from V and 4 from J; bases not matched to a gene: 7. The CDR3 nucleotides read TGTGCCAGCAGCTATCGGACAGGGTACCCAGATACGCAGTATTTT. Its protein is CASSYRTGYPDTQYF.

Regarding this clonotype: One end of the junction is discordant with germline, which a read error may explain. The chain has TRBV5-1 and TRBJ2-1; D may correspond to TRBD1 or TRBD2 (7 bases each). The closer fit of TRBJ2-7 to the DNA end suggests the J call may be wrong. Germline lookup yields CDR1 SGHRS and CDR2 YFSETQ. The CDR3 length is 13 residues. CDR3 DNA: TGCACCAGCAGCAGGGAGGGGGCACGAGAGCAGTACTTC. Its translation: CTSSREGAREQYF.